The 5 T cell receptor beta chains below were found in one sample sequenced in a study of cytomegalovirus exposure and HLA in healthy donors. The PCR used 60 Vbeta and 13 Jbeta primers. Using immunoSEQ multiplex PCR, the repertoire was profiled, and TCRdb retains in-frame clones only, with some absent. The repertoire holds approximately 240,000 clones, with approximately 90% as singletons. Sequenced input: PBMCs. These receptor sequences come from a woman younger than 30 in good health and CMV-seronegative.

The chain uses TRBV9 and TRBJ2-7; D is uncertain. The CDR3 contains 13 residues. V was pared by 0 bases and J by 5 bases, with 9 bases between. Germline V gene data show CDR1 as SGDLS and CDR2 as YYNGEE. CDR3 sequence reads: CASSVGGWDEQYF. The CDR3 coding sequence is TGTGCCAGCAGCGTAGGCGGTTGGGACGAGCAGTACTTC.

J is TRBJ1-4 and V is TRBV30; D not certain. In germline, CDR1 is GTSNPN, CDR2 SVGIG (reference sequence). V gave up 4 bases and J gave up 3 bases, with 12 bases separating them. The CDR3 has 14 residues. CDR3 DNA: TGTGCCTGGAACTACGGATCAGCTAATGAAAAACTGTTTTTT. Translating gives CAWNYGSANEKLFF.

V is TRBV11-2 and J is TRBJ2-7, with unresolved D. The CDR3 loop spans 12 amino acids. Germline V gene lookup returns CDR1 SGHAT and CDR2 FQNNGV. With 5 bases removed from V and 0 bases from J, the gap between germline ends came to 5 bases. The CDR3 spells CASSLSSYEQYF. CDR3 nucleotide sequence: TGTGCCAGCAGCCTGAGCTCCTACGAGCAGTACTTC.

The chain recombines TRBV7-2 with TRBJ1-2; 8 positions agree with TRBD1. Germline V gene data show CDR1 as SGHTA and CDR2 as FQGNSA. Trimming took 5 bases from V and 4 from J; bases not matched to a gene: 9. The CDR3 length is 15 residues. Here the CDR3 reads CASSPTGEVRYGYTF. CDR3 DNA: TGTGCCAGCAGCCCGACAGGGGAGGTACGCTATGGCTACACCTTC.

The rearrangement joins TRBV4-1 to TRBJ2-7; TRBD2 agrees at 12 bases. CDR1 is MGHRA and CDR2 is YSYEKL in the germline V gene. This CDR3 region has 19 residues. The ends lost 3 bases at V and 0 bases at J; junction bases unmatched: 12. This CDR3 is CASSHGLAGLTISSYEQYF. Here the CDR3 DNA reads TGCGCCAGCAGCCACGGACTAGCGGGACTAACCATAAGCTCCTACGAGCAGTACTTC.